This T cell receptor (beta chain) was recorded in a study of T cells in Graves' hyperthyroidism and ophthalmopathy. Study outcomes and limitations: It was a median 6.5 months before onset that the model predicted ophthalmopathy.

In this sample, this clonotype turned up a few times. Its antigen remains unidentified. A junction end diverges from the germline sequence, so it may reflect a read error. A Clinical Activity Score of at least 3, a NOSPECS grade of at least 4 and a duration under 3 months were recorded in the ophthalmopathy patients. The TCR beta CDR3 regions underwent amplification using RNA transcripts as the source. First-round RT-PCR of the TCR CDR3 relied on the HTBI primer set. MiXCR, applied by TCRdb to the multiplex PCR reads, yields one record per CDR3 protein. The data contain about 480,000 distinct CDR3 sequences, roughly 25% of them seen just once; the ten biggest clones take up 10% to 12%. CDR1 and CDR2 from the germline V gene are MDHEN and SYDVKM. The CDR3 consists of 16 residues.

Sequenced material: blood. This sequence originates from a woman younger than 45 with Graves' ophthalmopathy. The chain combines TRBV28 with TRBJ2-4, with D tentatively TRBD1 or TRBD2 (5 bases each). In DNA form, the CDR3 reads TGTGCCAGCAGTACTAGGGGCCCCTTAGCCAAAAACATTAAGTACTTC. It is translated as CASSTRGPLAKNIKYF.